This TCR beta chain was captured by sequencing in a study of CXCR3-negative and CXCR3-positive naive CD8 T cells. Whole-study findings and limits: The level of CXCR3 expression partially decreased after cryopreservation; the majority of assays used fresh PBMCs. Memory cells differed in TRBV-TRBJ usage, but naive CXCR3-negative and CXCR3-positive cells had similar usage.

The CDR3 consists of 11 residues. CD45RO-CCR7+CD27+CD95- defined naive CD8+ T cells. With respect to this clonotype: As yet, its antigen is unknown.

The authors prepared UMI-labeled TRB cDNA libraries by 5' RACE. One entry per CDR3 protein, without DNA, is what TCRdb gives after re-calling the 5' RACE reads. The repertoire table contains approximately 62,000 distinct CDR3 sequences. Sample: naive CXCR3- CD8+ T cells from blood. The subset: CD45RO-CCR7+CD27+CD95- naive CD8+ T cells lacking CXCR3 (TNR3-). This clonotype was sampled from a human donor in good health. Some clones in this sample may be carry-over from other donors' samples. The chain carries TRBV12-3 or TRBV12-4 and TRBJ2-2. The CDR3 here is CASSPVGELFF.